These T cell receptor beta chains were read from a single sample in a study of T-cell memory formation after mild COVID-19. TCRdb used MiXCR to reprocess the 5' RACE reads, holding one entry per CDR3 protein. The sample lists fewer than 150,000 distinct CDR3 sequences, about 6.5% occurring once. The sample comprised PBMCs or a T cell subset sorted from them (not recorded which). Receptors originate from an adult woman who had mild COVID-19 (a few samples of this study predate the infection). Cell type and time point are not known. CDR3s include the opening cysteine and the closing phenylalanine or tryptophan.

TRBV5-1	CASSLSSILNTGELFF
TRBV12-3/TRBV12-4	CASSLMGARDGKETQYF
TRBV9	CASSARGETGYTF
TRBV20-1	CSAKGGPQVYEQYF
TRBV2	CASGLLNYGYTF
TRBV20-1	CSARGLGSPNEQFF
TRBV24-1	CATSDLWYGYTF
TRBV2	CASIGEGATYNSPLHF
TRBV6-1	CASSIRDRPSNQPQHF
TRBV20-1	CSERTGSHEQYF
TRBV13	CASSRRGGQPQHF
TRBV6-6	CASRDRFENSPLHF
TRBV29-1	CSALAGVIDTQYF
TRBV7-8	CASSHYLTGRTLAKNIQYF
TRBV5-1	CASSLARTSGLSYEQYF
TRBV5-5	CASSFGGNTEAYF
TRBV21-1	CASSHRDCHSGANVLTF
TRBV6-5	CASSYRGQGARGYTF
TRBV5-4	CASSLLAGVAGELFF
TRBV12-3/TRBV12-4	CASNQNTGELFF
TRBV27	CASSLSGNVGPQHF
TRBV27	CASSSAGPQETQYF